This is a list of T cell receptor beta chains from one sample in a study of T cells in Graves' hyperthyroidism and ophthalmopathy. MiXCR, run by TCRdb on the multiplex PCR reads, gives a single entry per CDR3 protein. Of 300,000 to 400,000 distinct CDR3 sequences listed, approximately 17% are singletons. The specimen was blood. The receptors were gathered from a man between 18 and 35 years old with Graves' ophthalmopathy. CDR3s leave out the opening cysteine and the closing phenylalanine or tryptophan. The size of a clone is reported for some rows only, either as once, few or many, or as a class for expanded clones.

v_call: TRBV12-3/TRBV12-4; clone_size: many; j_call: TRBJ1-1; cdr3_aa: ASRGGFNTEAF
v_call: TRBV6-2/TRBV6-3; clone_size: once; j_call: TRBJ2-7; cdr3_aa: ASKSPSGGPQSEQY
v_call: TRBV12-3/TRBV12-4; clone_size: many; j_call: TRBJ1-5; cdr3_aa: ASSRWGSGNRNQPQH
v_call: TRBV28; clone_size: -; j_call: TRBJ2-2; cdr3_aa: ASSFPREAGELF
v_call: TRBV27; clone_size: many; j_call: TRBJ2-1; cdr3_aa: ASSSRPLWVHNEQF
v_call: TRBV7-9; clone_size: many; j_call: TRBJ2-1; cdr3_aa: ASSLVGLAGAWNEQF
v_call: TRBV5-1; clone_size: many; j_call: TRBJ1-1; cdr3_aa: ASSLADRANTEAF
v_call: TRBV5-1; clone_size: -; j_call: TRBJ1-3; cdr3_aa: ASSLVPVSSSGNTIY
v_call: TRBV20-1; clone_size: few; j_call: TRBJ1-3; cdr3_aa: SAKEQGLGNTIY
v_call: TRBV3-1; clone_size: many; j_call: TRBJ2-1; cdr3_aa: ASSQRGGNNEQF
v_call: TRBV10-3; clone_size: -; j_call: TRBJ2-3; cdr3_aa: ATGTTDTQY
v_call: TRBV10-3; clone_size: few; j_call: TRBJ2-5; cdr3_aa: AIGPAGSQETQY
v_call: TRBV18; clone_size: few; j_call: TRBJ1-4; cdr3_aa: ASSPSRDVPREKLF
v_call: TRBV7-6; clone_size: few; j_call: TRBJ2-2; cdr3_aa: ASSSEGLPNTGELF
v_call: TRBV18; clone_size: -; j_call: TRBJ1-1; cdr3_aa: ASSLSTVNTEAF
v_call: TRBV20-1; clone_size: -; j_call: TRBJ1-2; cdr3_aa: SARNVYGYT
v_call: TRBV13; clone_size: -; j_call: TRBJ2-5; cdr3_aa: ASSSTRDGLETQY
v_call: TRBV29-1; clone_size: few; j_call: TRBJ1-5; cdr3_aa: SVGRGTNQPQH
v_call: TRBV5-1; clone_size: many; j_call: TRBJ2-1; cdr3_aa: ASSFGPYNEQF
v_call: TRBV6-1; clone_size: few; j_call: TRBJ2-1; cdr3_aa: ASLKTSGGYNEQF
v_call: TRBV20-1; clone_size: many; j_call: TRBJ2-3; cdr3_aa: SARGLAPTDTQY
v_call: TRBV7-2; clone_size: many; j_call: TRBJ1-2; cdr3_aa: ASSFSSGGYGYT
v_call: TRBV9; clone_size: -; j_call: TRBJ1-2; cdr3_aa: ASSVHNYGYT
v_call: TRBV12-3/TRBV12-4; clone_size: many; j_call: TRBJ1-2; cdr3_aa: ASSPGHPRGYT
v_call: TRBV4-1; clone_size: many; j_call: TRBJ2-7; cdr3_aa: ASSQEPTLLYEQY
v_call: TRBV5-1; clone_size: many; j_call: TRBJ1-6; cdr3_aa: ASSAGQGSSPLH
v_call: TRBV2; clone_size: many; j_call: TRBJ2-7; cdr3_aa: ASSENEQY
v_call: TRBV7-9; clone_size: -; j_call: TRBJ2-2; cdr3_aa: ASSLRPRQKNYYTGELF
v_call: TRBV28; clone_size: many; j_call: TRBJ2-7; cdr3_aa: ASADRDSLASYEQY
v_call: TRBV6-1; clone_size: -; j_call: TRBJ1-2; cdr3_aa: ASSEKAWAYGYT
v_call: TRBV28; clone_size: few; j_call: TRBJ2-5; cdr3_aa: ASRPALGFGETQY
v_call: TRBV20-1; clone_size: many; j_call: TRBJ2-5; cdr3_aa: SARGTQETQY
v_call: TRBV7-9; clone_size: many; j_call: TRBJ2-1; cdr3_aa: ASSSIRASPPSSYNEQF
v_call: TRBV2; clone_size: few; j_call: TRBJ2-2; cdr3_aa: ASRMGQANTGELF
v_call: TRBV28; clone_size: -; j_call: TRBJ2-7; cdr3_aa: ASVTSGESSYEQY
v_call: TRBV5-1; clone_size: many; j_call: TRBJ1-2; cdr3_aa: ASSFGRQTDYGYT
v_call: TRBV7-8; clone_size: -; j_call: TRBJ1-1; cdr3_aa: ASSLDLGPGPQWGTEAF
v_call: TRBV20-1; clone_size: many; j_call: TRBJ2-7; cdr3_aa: SANRDSSYEQY
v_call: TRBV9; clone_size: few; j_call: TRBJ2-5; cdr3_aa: ASSVAGAGGPFETQY